The subject of this entry is one T cell receptor beta chain. Its target is not known. Germline V gives CDR1 LGHNA, CDR2 YNFKEQ. Trimming removed 0 bases at V and 6 bases at J, with 14 bases between. The CDR3 totals 15 residues. Unique molecular identifiers featured in how the TCRbeta library was prepared. Using its own MiXCR run on the PCR reads, TCRdb lists one record per CDR3 protein. In the table there are about 980,000 distinct CDR3 sequences, around 30% of which are singletons. These data come from a study of T-cell reconstitution after alpha-beta-depleted transplantation in children. General study findings and limits: Expanded graft clones numbering several hundred reportedly gave rise to alpha-beta T cells about two months after transplant. Surviving recipient T cells and thymic progenitors underlay high day-60 TCRbeta diversity in some patients. Among T cells one year after transplant, newly produced cells accounted for most counts and diversity.

The material was PBMCs, mostly from graft donor cells, obtained 360 days after TCRalphabeta/CD19-depleted stem cell transplant. This chain links TRBV4-2 with TRBJ2-5, with D perhaps TRBD2 (6 bases). The clonotype comes from a boy under two years old who had a stem cell transplant for SCID, so the T cells may come from the graft donor. The DNA for the CDR3 is TGTGCCAGCAGCCAAGATGTGGTGGGGGGAAAGACCCAGTACTTC. It translates to CASSQDVVGGKTQYF.